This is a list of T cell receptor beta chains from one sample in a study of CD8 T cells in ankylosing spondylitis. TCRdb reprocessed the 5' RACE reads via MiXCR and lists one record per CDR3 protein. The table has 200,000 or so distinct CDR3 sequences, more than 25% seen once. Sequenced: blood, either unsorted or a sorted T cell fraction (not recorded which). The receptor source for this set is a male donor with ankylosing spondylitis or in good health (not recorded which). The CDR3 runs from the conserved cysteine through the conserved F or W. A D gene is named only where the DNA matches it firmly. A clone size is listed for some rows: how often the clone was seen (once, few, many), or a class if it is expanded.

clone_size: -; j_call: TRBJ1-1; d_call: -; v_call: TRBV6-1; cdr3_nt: TGTGCCAGCAGTCTCAACACGGACGGAAAAGCTTTCTTT; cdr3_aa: CASSLNTDGKAFF
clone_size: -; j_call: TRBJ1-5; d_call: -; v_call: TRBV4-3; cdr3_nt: TGCGCCAGCAGCGGGGATGGGGAGCTTCTTAGCAATCAGCCCCAGCATTTT; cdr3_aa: CASSGDGELLSNQPQHF
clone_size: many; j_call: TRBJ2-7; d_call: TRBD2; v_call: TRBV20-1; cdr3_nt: TGCAGTGCTAATAGCGGGAACTACGAGCAGTACTTC; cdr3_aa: CSANSGNYEQYF
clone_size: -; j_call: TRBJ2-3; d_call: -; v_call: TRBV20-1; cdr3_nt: TGCAGTGCTGAAGGGGCTGCAAGCACAGATACGCAGTATTTT; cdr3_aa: CSAEGAASTDTQYF
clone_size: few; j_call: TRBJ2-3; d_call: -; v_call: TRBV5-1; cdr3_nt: TGCGCCAGCAGCTTGATGGGGGCCCGCACAGATACGCAGTATTTT; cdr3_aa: CASSLMGARTDTQYF
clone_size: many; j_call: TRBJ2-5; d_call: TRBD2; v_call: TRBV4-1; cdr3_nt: TGCGCCAGCAGCCCTGGGACTAGCGCGGCCCAAGAGACCCAGTACTTC; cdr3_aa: CASSPGTSAAQETQYF
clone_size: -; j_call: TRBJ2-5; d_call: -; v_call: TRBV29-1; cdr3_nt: TGCAGCGTTGATAGGGGCATCCAAGAGACCCAGTACTTC; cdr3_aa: CSVDRGIQETQYF
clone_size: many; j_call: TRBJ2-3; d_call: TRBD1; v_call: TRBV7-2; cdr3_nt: TGTGCCAGCAGCCGGGACAGCTTGACAGATACGCAGTATTTT; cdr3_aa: CASSRDSLTDTQYF
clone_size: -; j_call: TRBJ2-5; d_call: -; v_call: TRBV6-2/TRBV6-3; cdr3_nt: TGTGCCAGCAGTTACTCGATGAACCGGGAAGAGACCCAGTACTTC; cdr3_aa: CASSYSMNREETQYF
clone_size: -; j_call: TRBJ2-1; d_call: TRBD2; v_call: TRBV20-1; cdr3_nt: TGCAGTGCTAGACCAGCGGGATCGTTGAATGAGCAGTTCTTC; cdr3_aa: CSARPAGSLNEQFF
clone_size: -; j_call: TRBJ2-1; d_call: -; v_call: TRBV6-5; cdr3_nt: TGTGCCAGCAGTTACTTCGAATTGGGTGAGCAGTTCTTC; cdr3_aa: CASSYFELGEQFF
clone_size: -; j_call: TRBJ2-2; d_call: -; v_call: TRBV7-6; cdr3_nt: TGTGCCAGCAGCTTAGTCAGGGTAACAACCGGGGAGCTGTTTTTT; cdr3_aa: CASSLVRVTTGELFF
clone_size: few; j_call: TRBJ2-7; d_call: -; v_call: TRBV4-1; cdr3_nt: TGCGCCAGCAGCGTTTGGCAGGGAATGGACGAGCAGTACTTC; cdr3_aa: CASSVWQGMDEQYF
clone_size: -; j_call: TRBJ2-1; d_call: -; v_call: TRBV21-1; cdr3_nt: TGTGCCAGCCCTCCCCGAGACTCGTCAAATGAGCAGTTCTTC; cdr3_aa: CASPPRDSSNEQFF
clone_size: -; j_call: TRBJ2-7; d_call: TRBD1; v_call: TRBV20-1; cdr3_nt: TGCAGTGCTGGGGACAGCTCCTACGAGCAGTACTTC; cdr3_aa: CSAGDSSYEQYF
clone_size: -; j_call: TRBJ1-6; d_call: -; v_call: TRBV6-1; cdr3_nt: TGTGCCAGCACTAAACTGGCAGGGGCTGGTTCACCCCTCCACTTT; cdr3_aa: CASTKLAGAGSPLHF
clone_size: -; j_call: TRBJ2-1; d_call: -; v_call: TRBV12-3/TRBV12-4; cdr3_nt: TGTGCCAGCAGTTTAAGGATCTACAATGAGCAGTTCTTC; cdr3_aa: CASSLRIYNEQFF
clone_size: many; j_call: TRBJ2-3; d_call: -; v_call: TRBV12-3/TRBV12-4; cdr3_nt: TGTGCCAGCAGTAATCGGCGAGGAATTCGAGGCACAGATACGCAGTATTTT; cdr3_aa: CASSNRRGIRGTDTQYF
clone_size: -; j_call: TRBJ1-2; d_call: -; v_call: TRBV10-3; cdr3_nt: TGTGCCATCAGTGAGTCGACTGATTACTATGGCTACACCTTC; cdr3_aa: CAISESTDYYGYTF
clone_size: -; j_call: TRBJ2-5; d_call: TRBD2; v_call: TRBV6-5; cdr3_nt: TGTGCCAGCAGTTACTCTGCGTCGGGACTAGTAAGGTCCCAGTACTTC; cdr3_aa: CASSYSASGLVRSQYF
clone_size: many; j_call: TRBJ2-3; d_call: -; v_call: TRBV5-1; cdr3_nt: TGCGCCAGCAGCTTGGGGTTACAGTTAACCACAGATACGCAGTATTTT; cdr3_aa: CASSLGLQLTTDTQYF
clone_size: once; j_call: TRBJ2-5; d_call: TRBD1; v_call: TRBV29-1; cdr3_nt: TGCAGCGTTGCTAGGGGGCGCGGAGAGACCCAGTACTTC; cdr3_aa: CSVARGRGETQYF
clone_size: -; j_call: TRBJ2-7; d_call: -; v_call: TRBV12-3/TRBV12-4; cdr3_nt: TGTGCCAGCAGTTTAGGGGCCGCTGCGGCCTACGAGCAGTACTTC; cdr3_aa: CASSLGAAAAYEQYF
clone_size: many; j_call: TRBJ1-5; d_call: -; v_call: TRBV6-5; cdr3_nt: TGTGCCAGCAGTTCCAATGGCAATCAGCCCCAGCATTTT; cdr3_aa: CASSSNGNQPQHF
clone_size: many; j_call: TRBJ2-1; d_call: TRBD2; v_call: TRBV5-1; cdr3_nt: TGCGCCAGCACCCTCTTGTGGGGACCGGGACTAGCGGGAAGTAACAATGAGCAGTTCTTC; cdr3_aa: CASTLLWGPGLAGSNNEQFF
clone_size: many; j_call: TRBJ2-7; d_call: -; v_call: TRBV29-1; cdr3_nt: TGCAGCGTTGCGGCCGACACCTACGAGCAGTACTTC; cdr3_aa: CSVAADTYEQYF
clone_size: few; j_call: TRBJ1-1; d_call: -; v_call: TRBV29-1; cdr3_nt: TGCAGCGTTTCTCCGGGGGCCCTCTTT; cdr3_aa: CSVSPGALF
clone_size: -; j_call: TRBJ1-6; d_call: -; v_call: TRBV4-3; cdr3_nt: TGCGCCAGCAGCCAAGGAGTCCACCAAGATAATTCACCCCTCCACTTT; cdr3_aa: CASSQGVHQDNSPLHF
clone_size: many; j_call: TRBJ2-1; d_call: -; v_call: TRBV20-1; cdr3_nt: TGCAGTGCTAGAGCACGCCGGGCAGGGACCTACAATGAGCAGTTCTTC; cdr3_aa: CSARARRAGTYNEQFF
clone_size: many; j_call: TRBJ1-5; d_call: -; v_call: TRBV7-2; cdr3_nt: TGTGCCAGCAGCTCTCTGAATAGCAATCAGCCCCAGCATTTT; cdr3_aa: CASSSLNSNQPQHF
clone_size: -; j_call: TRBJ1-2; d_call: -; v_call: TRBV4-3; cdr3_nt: TGCGCCAGCAGCCAAGATCGGGCGACCTATGGCTACACCTTC; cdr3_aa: CASSQDRATYGYTF
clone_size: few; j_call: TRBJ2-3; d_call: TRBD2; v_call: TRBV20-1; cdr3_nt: TGCAGTGCTGGGAGCGGGAGAGGCACAGATACGCAGTATTTT; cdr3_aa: CSAGSGRGTDTQYF
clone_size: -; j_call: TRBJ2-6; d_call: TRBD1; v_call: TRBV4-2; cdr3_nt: TGTGCCAGCAGCCTCCGGGACAGGGGCTACTCTGGGGCCAACGTCCTGACTTTC; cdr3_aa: CASSLRDRGYSGANVLTF
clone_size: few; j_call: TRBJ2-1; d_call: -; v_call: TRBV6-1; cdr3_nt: TGTGCCAGCAATGAGCAGTTCTTC; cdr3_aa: CASNEQFF
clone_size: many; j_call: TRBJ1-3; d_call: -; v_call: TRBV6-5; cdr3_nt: TGTGCCAGCAGTTTAGTGGTCTCTGGAAACACCATATATTTT; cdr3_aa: CASSLVVSGNTIYF
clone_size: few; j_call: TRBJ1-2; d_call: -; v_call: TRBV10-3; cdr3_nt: TGTGCCACCGACAGCAATTATGGCTACACCTTC; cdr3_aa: CATDSNYGYTF
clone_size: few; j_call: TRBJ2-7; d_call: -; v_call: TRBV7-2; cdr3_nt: TGTGCCAGCAGCTTAGTAGTGGGAGGGGGGCTCGAGCAGTACTTC; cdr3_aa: CASSLVVGGGLEQYF
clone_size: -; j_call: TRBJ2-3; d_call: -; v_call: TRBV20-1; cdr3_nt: TGCAGTGCTAACCTGGAAGTGGCAAATACGCAGTGTTTT; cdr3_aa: CSANLEVANTQCF
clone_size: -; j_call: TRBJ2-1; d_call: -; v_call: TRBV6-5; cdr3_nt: TGTGCCAGCAGTTACTCGTCAGGACTGGGCTACAATGAGCAGTTCTTC; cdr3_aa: CASSYSSGLGYNEQFF
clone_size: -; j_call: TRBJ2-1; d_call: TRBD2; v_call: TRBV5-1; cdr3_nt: TGCGCCAGCAGCCCACATCCCCCTAGCGGGAGCGCCTACAATGAGCAGTTCTTC; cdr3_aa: CASSPHPPSGSAYNEQFF
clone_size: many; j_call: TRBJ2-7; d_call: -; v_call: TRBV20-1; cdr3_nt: TGCAGTGCTAGCAGACAGACATACGAGCAGTACTTC; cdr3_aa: CSASRQTYEQYF
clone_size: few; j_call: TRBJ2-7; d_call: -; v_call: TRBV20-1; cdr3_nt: TGCAGTGCTAGAGCCCCGCGTGTCGCCTCGAACGAGCAGTACTTC; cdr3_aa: CSARAPRVASNEQYF
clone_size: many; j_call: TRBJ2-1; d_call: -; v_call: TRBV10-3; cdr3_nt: TGTGCCATCAGGCGGGGAAATGAGCAGTTCTTC; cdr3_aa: CAIRRGNEQFF
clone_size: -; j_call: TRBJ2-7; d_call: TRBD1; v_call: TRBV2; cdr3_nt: TGTGCCAGTGTGCCAGGGGGCGTAAGGTACGAGCAGTACTTC; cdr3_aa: CASVPGGVRYEQYF
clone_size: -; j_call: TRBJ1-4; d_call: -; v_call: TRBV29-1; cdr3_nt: TGCAGCGTGTTGACAGGCTCAGGAAAACTGTTTTTT; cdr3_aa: CSVLTGSGKLFF
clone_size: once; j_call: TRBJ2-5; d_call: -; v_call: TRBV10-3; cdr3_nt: TGTGCCATCTCCAGCGTGGAGGGCGCAGAGACCCAGTACTTC; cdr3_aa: CAISSVEGAETQYF
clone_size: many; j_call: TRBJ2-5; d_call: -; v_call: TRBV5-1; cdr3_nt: TGCGCCAGCAGCTTGGCAGACAGAGTCCAAGAGACCCAGTACTTC; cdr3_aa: CASSLADRVQETQYF
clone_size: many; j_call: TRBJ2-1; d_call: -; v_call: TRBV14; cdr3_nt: TGTGCCAGCAGCCAACTACGACAGGGACTCTCCTACAATGAGCAGTTCTTC; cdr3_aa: CASSQLRQGLSYNEQFF
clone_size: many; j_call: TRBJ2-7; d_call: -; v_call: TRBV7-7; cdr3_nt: TGTGCTAGCAGCTTACGAATCTCCTACGAGCAGTACTTC; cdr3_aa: CASSLRISYEQYF
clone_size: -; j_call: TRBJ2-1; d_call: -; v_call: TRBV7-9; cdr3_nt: TGTGCCAGCAGCTTAGTTGGTGGAGGCTCCTACAATGAGCAGTTCTTC; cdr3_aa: CASSLVGGGSYNEQFF
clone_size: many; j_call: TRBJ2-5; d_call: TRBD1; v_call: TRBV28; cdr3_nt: TGTGCCAGCAGTGTCGGTGGGACAGGTTTGGTGGAGACCCAGTACTTC; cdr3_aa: CASSVGGTGLVETQYF